This T cell receptor (beta chain) was sequenced for a study of cytomegalovirus exposure and HLA in healthy donors. Findings and caveats of the study: Association with HLA alleles at 0.05 false discovery rate was found for 16,951 TCR beta sequences in a later analysis.

This clone turned up a few times. Its antigen is not identified. Per germline, CDR1 LNHDA and CDR2 SQIVND (reference sequence). The CDR3 extends over 13 amino acids. The V end lost 6 bases, the J end lost 2 bases, and 10 bases lay between the germline ends. Primers: 60 Vbeta forward and 13 Jbeta reverse. This table comes from immunoSEQ multiplex PCR, and its TCRdb copy is limited to in-frame clones, with some not included. Of 200,000 to 250,000 clones detected, about 74% appear once; the ten largest clones hold 1.8%. Sequenced input: PBMCs. The receptor was derived from a young woman in good health and CMV-seronegative. This chain connects TRBV19 to TRBJ1-1; the D gene is possibly TRBD1 (6 bases). CDR3 region: CASRNRANTEAFF. The CDR3 DNA is TGTGCCAGTAGGAACAGGGCAAACACTGAAGCTTTCTTT.